One sample yielded the 25 T cell receptor beta chains listed below, sequenced in a study of breast tumors, draining lymph nodes, adjacent tissues. TCRdb redid the calling of the multiplex PCR reads with MiXCR, one entry per CDR3 protein. The sample shows about 35,000 distinct CDR3 sequences, 35% to 40% of them seen only once. The specimen was breast tumor tissue. These receptors were collected from a female donor with breast cancer. Some clones in this sample may be carry-over from other donors' samples.

The sample holds many counts of this clonotype. The rearrangement uses TRBV7-2 and TRBJ2-7; 16 bases align to TRBD2. Germline CDR1 SGHTA, CDR2 FQGNSA. J was trimmed by 10 bases and V by 4 bases; bases with no gene match: 7. The CDR3 length is 15 residues. The CDR3 bases are TGTGCCAGCAGCTCAACCGGGACTAGCGGGAGGGCCCAGTACTTC. Protein sequence: CASSSTGTSGRAQYF.

The chain employs TRBV12-3 or TRBV12-4 and TRBJ1-2; TRBD1 matches 7 bases. Trimming at V came to 0 bases and at J to 7 bases, leaving 14 bases not matched to a gene. The CDR3 contains 17 residues. This CDR3 reads CASSLAISDRASSGYTF. CDR3 bases: TGTGCCAGCAGTTTAGCCATATCCGACAGGGCTTCCAGTGGCTACACCTTC.

In its sample, this clonotype was seen many times. V usage is TRBV20-1 and J usage is TRBJ2-5, with TRBD2 matching over 10 bases. V dropped 5 bases and J dropped 5; count of bases not matched to a gene: 8. The germline CDR1 and CDR2 sequences are DFQATT and SNEGSKA (reference sequence). This CDR3 region has 14 residues. This chain's CDR3 is CSAEAGGDGETQYF. DNA for the CDR3: TGCAGTGCTGAAGCGGGAGGGGACGGGGAGACCCAGTACTTC.

Concerning this clonotype: Given a much more abundant clone one base away, this may be a read error. The gene calls are TRBV12-3 or TRBV12-4 and TRBJ2-1; D not certain. Trimming removed 11 bases from V and 9 bases from J, with 17 bases in between. The CDR3 totals 12 residues. CDR3 in DNA: TGTGCCGGCCGGCTTATAGGTAGTGAGCAGTTCTTC. It yields the protein CAGRLIGSEQFF.

This clonotype appeared a single time. A read error is possible here, since a much larger clone lies one base away. The chain is built from TRBV3-1 and TRBJ2-5, with 9 bases matching TRBD2. The CDR3 is 15 amino acids. Germline values: CDR1 LGHDT, CDR2 YNNKEL (reference sequence). CDR3 in amino acids: CACSQTSGHVGTQYF. The CDR3, as DNA: TGTGCCTGCAGCCAGACTAGCGGTCATGTAGGGACCCAGTACTTC.

This clonotype was seen repeatedly, ten times or more. The chain carries TRBV20-1 and TRBJ2-7, with D tentatively TRBD1 or TRBD2 (5 bases each). The CDR3 consists of 13 residues. The ends were cut back, 6 bases at V and 1 base at J, with 13 bases in the middle. Germline V CDR1 and CDR2: DFQATT, SNEGSKA (reference sequence). This CDR3 is CSANRDGSYEQYF. Written as DNA, the CDR3 is TGCAGTGCCAACCGGGACGGGTCCTACGAGCAGTACTTC.

This clonotype has just a few counts. A read error may be the cause here, since a much bigger clone is one base away. V usage is TRBV12-3 or TRBV12-4 and J usage is TRBJ2-2, with D tentatively TRBD2 (6 bases). The CDR3 extends over 12 amino acids. CDR3 coding DNA: TGTGCCAGCAGTTTCAGTGCCGGGGGGCTGTTTTTT. The encoded protein is CASSFSAGGLFF.

A word on this clonotype: A much larger clone sits a single nucleotide away, making a read error possible. V gene TRBV6-1 combines with J gene TRBJ2-1, with TRBD2 matching over 11 bases. Per the germline V gene, CDR1 is MNHNS and CDR2 is SASEGT. The V segment lost 6 bases and the J segment 2 bases; nucleotides outside the gene matches: 3. The CDR3 spans 15 residues. In DNA form, the CDR3 reads TGTGCCAGCAGCGTACTAGCGGGAGCCTACAATGAGCAGTTCTTC. It codes for CASSVLAGAYNEQFF.

This clonotype was detected a few times. The gene calls are TRBV12-3 or TRBV12-4 and TRBJ2-1; D is ambiguous. The germline V and J ends were trimmed by 3 bases and 0 bases, with 12 bases remaining between them. The CDR3 consists of 16 residues. In DNA form, the CDR3 reads TGTGCCAGCAGTTTCCGGGCGAAAAGCTCCTACAATGAGCAGTTCTTC. This gives the protein CASSFRAKSSYNEQFF.

The chain couples TRBV11-2 to TRBJ2-7; the match to TRBD2 covers 12 bases. CDR3 length: 15 residues. V shed 1 base and J 2 bases; nucleotides not matched to a gene: 0. Germline CDR1 and CDR2: SGHAT and FQNNGV. As DNA, the CDR3 is TGTGCCAGCAGCTTAGGACTAGCGGGAGCCTACGAGCAGTACTTC. It translates to CASSLGLAGAYEQYF. The variable domain in full, completed from reference TRBV11-2 and TRBJ2-7, reads EAGVAQSPRYKIIEKRQSVAFWCNPISGHATLYWYQQILGQGPKLLIQFQNNGVVDDSQLPKDRFSAERLKGVDSTLKIQPAKLEDSAVYLCASSLGLAGAYEQYFGPGTRLTVT.

This clonotype appeared many times. The chain is built from TRBV24-1 and TRBJ2-3, with TRBD1 identical over 7 bases. The J segment lost 1 base and the V segment lost 1 base, leaving 1 base of the junction unmatched. This CDR3 is built from 15 residues. Germline V gene data show CDR1 as KGHDR and CDR2 as SFDVKD. The DNA for the CDR3 is TGTGCCACCAGTGATTTTGGACAGGGCACAGATACGCAGTATTTT. Its translation is CATSDFGQGTDTQYF.

The table lists this clonotype with many counts. V usage is TRBV7-9 and J usage is TRBJ2-3; D gene ambiguous. Trimming stripped 2 bases from V and 4 bases from J, with 4 bases between. The CDR3 is made up of 12 amino acids. Germline V gene data show CDR1 as SEHNR and CDR2 as FQNEAQ (reference sequence). The CDR3 DNA sequence: TGTGCCAGCAGCTTAACGGCAGATACGCAGTATTTT. Encoded protein: CASSLTADTQYF.

This clonotype showed up many times. The CDR3 nucleotides are TGTGCCAGCAGCTTTGCCGGGACAGGAGTTGGAGAGACCCAGTACTTC. Protein: CASSFAGTGVGETQYF. The V call is TRBV5-8, the J call TRBJ2-5; 8 bases map to TRBD1. This CDR3 contains 16 residues. CDR1 and CDR2 from the germline V gene are SGHTS and YDEGEE. Trimming at V came to 2 bases and at J to 4 bases, leaving 10 bases not matched to a gene.

This chain connects TRBV12-3 or TRBV12-4 to TRBJ2-1; the D is unclear. The CDR3 consists of 13 residues. V dropped 1 base and J dropped 9 bases, with 10 bases sitting between them. For the CDR3, the DNA is TGTGCCAGCAGTTTAGGTAGCACGAGTGAGCAGTTCTTC. It codes for CASSLGSTSEQFF.

This clonotype was seen at least ten times. V gene TRBV19 combines with J gene TRBJ2-1; TRBD2 is a possible D gene (6 bases). V lost 3 bases, J lost 3 bases, and 12 bases lay in between. This CDR3 has 15 residues. The germline V gene encodes CDR1 LNHDA and CDR2 SQIVND (reference sequence). The CDR3 loop reads CASSMDYLDYNEQFF. As DNA, the CDR3 is TGTGCCAGTAGTATGGACTATTTAGACTACAATGAGCAGTTCTTC.

V is TRBV7-2 and J is TRBJ2-1; TRBD2 agrees at 10 bases. After removal of 5 bases from V and 6 bases from J, the junction contained 10 bases not matched to a gene. The CDR3 is 16 residues long. Germline V lookup: CDR1 SGHTA, CDR2 FQGNSA. The CDR3 DNA reads as TGTGCCAGCAGCCCCCGGCTAGCGGGAGATCGCAATGAGCAGTTCTTC. It specifies CASSPRLAGDRNEQFF.

This clonotype has just a few counts. The chain couples TRBV28 to TRBJ1-2, with TRBD1 matching over 7 bases. After removal of 11 bases from V and 8 bases from J, the junction contained 11 bases not matched to a gene. Germline assignment: CDR1 MDHEN and CDR2 SYDVKM. The CDR3 extends over 12 amino acids. The CDR3 DNA reads as TGTGCCGGATGGGGCAGGGGGGTAGGCTACACCTTC. Translating gives CAGWGRGVGYTF.

The table lists this clonotype with many counts. The V gene is TRBV7-9, the J gene TRBJ2-3; perhaps TRBD2 as D (6 bases). Germline V gives CDR1 SEHNR, CDR2 FQNEAQ (reference sequence). Deletions cut 3 bases from V and 3 bases from J, with 10 bases between. The CDR3 runs 14 residues. This chain's CDR3 is CASSLRGATDTQYF. The CDR3 bases are TGTGCCAGCAGCTTGCGGGGCGCGACAGATACGCAGTATTTT.

In this sample, this clonotype turned up many times. This chain uses TRBV2 with TRBJ2-1; 9 bases align to TRBD2. The CDR3 has 14 residues. Germline lookup yields CDR1 SNHLY and CDR2 FYNNEI. Trimming removed 6 bases from V and 7 bases from J; junction bases left unmatched: 7. CDR3 amino acids: CASSGREGSNEQFF. CDR3 DNA: TGTGCCAGCAGCGGGCGGGAGGGGAGTAATGAGCAGTTCTTC.

This clonotype has a count of ten or more. The chain is built from TRBV6-5 and TRBJ2-1; 8 nucleotides match TRBD1. The CDR3 covers 12 residues. Germline V gene data show CDR1 as MNHEY and CDR2 as SVGAGI. V trimming: 5 bases; J trimming: 9 bases; junction bases outside the gene matches: 3. The CDR3 sequence: CASSPGGREQFF. CDR3 sequence (DNA): TGTGCCAGCAGTCCAGGGGGCCGTGAGCAGTTCTTC.

This clonotype was seen repeatedly, ten times or more. This rearrangement joins TRBV27 to TRBJ1-4; 7 nucleotides line up with TRBD1. From germline, CDR1 is MNHEY and CDR2 SMNVEV (reference sequence). Trimming at V came to 5 bases and at J to 12 bases, leaving 12 bases not matched to a gene. The CDR3 loop spans 14 amino acids. CDR3 DNA sequence: TGTGCCAGCAGTCATCAACAACAGGGGATGCAACTGTTTTTT. It translates to CASSHQQQGMQLFF.

This clonotype was recorded at least ten times. This chain connects TRBV7-9 to TRBJ2-7, with 10 nucleotides matching TRBD1. Germline-derived CDR1 and CDR2 are SEHNR and FQNEAQ (reference sequence). The CDR3 loop spans 16 amino acids. J gave up 5 bases and V 4 bases, and 11 bases lay outside the gene matches. The CDR3 nucleotides read TGTGCCAGCAGCTCGAGGGGACAGGGGTTTTTGAACGAGCAGTACTTC. Amino acid sequence: CASSSRGQGFLNEQYF.

In its sample, this clonotype ranks as medium-sized. This chain's CDR3 is CASSPGTSASNTGELFF. Here the CDR3 DNA reads TGCGCCAGCAGCCCCGGGACTAGCGCTTCGAACACCGGGGAGCTGTTTTTT. The chain links TRBV5-1 to TRBJ2-2; 10 positions match TRBD2. The CDR3 runs 17 residues. Germline assignment: CDR1 SGHRS and CDR2 YFSETQ. The V and J ends lost 4 bases and 0 bases, in that order; junction bases with no gene match: 6.

This clonotype occurred many times. The chain links TRBV20-1 to TRBJ2-5; D may be TRBD2 (6 bases). Looked up from germline, CDR1 is DFQATT and CDR2 is SNEGSKA (reference sequence). Trimming shortened V by 3 bases and J by 5 bases, and 10 bases separated the two germline ends. CDR3 length: 12 residues. The CDR3 DNA follows: TGCAGTGCTAGTGGAGGGCGGGAGACCCAGTACTTC. Residues: CSASGGRETQYF.

This clonotype was observed at least ten times. The chain employs TRBV24-1 and TRBJ2-1, with D possibly TRBD2 on 6 matching bases. The V gene lost 4 bases and the J gene lost 0 bases, with 12 bases spanning the gap. The length of the CDR3 is 16 residues. The germline V gene encodes CDR1 KGHDR and CDR2 SFDVKD. This CDR3 is CATSERDSSSYNEQFF. In DNA form, the CDR3 reads TGTGCCACCAGTGAGCGGGACTCAAGCTCCTACAATGAGCAGTTCTTC.